These 26 T cell receptor beta chains originate from one sample sequenced in a study of post-analysis software for immune sequencing data. Study conclusions and caveats: There were a few TRBV segments more frequent in patients than controls, and TRBV5-6, TRBV5-1 and TRBV20-1 were among them.

Their cognate antigens are unknown. cDNA libraries for TCR beta contained unique molecular identifiers. A single record per CDR3 protein comes from TCRdb applying MiXCR to the PCR reads. The profile covers 700,000 to 800,000 distinct CDR3 sequences, with roughly 27% appearing a single time and 0.5% to 0.6% taken by the ten largest. The sequenced material came from blood. Every receptor here comes from a girl under 18 with multiple sclerosis.

In this sample, this clonotype turned up a few times. The chain has TRBV28 and TRBJ2-7; D might be TRBD1 (5 bases). Trimming took off 7 bases at V and 2 bases at J, with 15 bases between the two ends. Per the germline V gene, CDR1 is MDHEN and CDR2 is SYDVKM. The CDR3 runs to 14 residues. For the CDR3, the DNA is TGTGCCAGCAATCGCCCAGGGAACACCTACGAGCAGTACTTC. Residues: CASNRPGNTYEQYF.

The chain uses TRBV4-3 and TRBJ2-1; 9 nucleotides line up with TRBD2. This CDR3 region has 15 residues. The V segment lost 4 bases and the J segment 4 bases; nucleotides outside the gene matches: 5. Germline lookup yields CDR1 LGHNA and CDR2 YSLEER. The CDR3 sequence is CASSRRTSAYNEQFF. The CDR3 DNA follows: TGCGCCAGCAGCCGACGGACTAGCGCGTACAATGAGCAGTTCTTC.

The rearrangement links TRBV3-1 to TRBJ1-1; D is unclear. This CDR3 comprises 14 residues. Germline CDR1 LGHDT, CDR2 YNNKEL (reference sequence). The ends were cut back, 6 bases at V and 4 bases at J, with 15 bases in the middle. CDR3 residues: CASRPADRGTEAFF. In DNA, the CDR3 is TGTGCCAGCAGGCCTGCGGATCGGGGCACTGAAGCTTTCTTT.

This clonotype turned up a few times. This sequence joins TRBV24-1 and TRBJ2-5, with a tentative D call TRBD1 (6 bases). The CDR3 runs to 14 residues. Germline values: CDR1 KGHDR, CDR2 SFDVKD. With 8 bases removed from V and 4 bases from J, the gap between germline ends came to 16 bases. Written as DNA, the CDR3 is TGTGCCACCATGGATTCAGGGGCAGGAGAGACCCAGTACTTC. Its translation is CATMDSGAGETQYF.

This clonotype was detected a few times. The rearrangement joins TRBV3-1 to TRBJ1-5; D remains ambiguous. CDR1 and CDR2 (germline): LGHDT, YNNKEL (reference sequence). V was clipped by 1 base and J by 5 bases, with 6 bases between them. The CDR3 has 13 amino acids. The CDR3 reads CASSQGPHQPQHF. The DNA for the CDR3 is TGTGCCAGCAGCCAAGGCCCCCATCAGCCCCAGCATTTT.

This clonotype appeared a few times. The rearrangement joins TRBV15 to TRBJ2-1; the match to TRBD2 covers 9 bases. CDR1 is LNHNV, CDR2 YYDKDF, per germline (reference sequence). V was pared by 0 bases and J by 15 bases, with 6 bases of the junction left unmatched. The CDR3 has 13 amino acids. The CDR3 region is CATSRDLAGSGFF. Here the CDR3 DNA reads TGTGCCACCAGCAGAGATCTAGCGGGAAGCGGGTTCTTC.

The gene calls are TRBV20-1 and TRBJ2-1; D is ambiguous. The germline V gene encodes CDR1 DFQATT and CDR2 SNEGSKA (reference sequence). The CDR3 runs 10 residues. Trimming left V 3 bases short and J 6 bases short, with 3 bases between. The CDR3 protein is CSASINEQFF. The CDR3 bases are TGCAGTGCTAGTATCAATGAGCAGTTCTTC.

V usage is TRBV7-9 and J usage is TRBJ1-6; tentatively, D is TRBD1 (5 bases). The length of the CDR3 is 15 residues. Germline loops: CDR1 SEHNR, CDR2 FQNEAQ (reference sequence). V lost 8 bases, J lost 0 bases, and 11 bases lay in between. CDR3 in amino acids: CASGGPSSYNSPLHF. DNA of the CDR3: TGTGCCAGCGGGGGACCTAGCTCCTATAATTCACCCCTCCACTTT.

Only a few counts were recorded for this clonotype. The chain carries TRBV20-1 and TRBJ1-6, with D unclear. The V gene lost 6 bases and the J gene lost 6 bases, with 9 bases spanning the gap. This CDR3 spans 12 amino acids. The germline V gene has CDR1 DFQATT and CDR2 SNEGSKA (reference sequence). The CDR3 spells CSAAWLNSPLHF. DNA for the CDR3: TGCAGTGCGGCTTGGCTTAATTCACCCCTCCACTTT.

V and J are TRBV2 and TRBJ2-3; the match to TRBD2 covers 14 bases. The CDR3 is 15 amino acids. The V segment lost 6 bases and the J segment 8 bases; nucleotides outside the gene matches: 7. Germline V gene lookup returns CDR1 SNHLY and CDR2 FYNNEI. The chain's CDR3 is CASSPTSGGAGTQYF. CDR3 coding DNA: TGTGCCAGCAGCCCGACTAGCGGGGGGGCCGGTACGCAGTATTTT.

About this clonotype itself: Sequence at one end of the junction differs from germline and may be a read error. The chain has TRBV7-2 and TRBJ2-5, with D perhaps given as TRBD1 or TRBD2 (6 bases each). This CDR3 has 16 amino acids. Germline CDR1 reads SGHTA; CDR2 reads FQGNSA. DNA for the CDR3: TGTGCCAGCAGGTTAGGGGGTAGCGGAGGGTATGGACCCCAGTACTTC. Its translation is CASRLGGSGGYGPQYF.

The chain has TRBV27 and TRBJ2-3; D might be TRBD1 or TRBD2, each matching 5 bases. V dropped 5 bases and J dropped 5 bases, with 23 bases sitting between them. This CDR3 contains 17 residues. Per germline, CDR1 MNHEY and CDR2 SMNVEV (reference sequence). The CDR3 is CASSTMRGISVKDTQYF. CDR3 in DNA: TGTGCCAGCAGTACTATGAGGGGCATCTCCGTAAAAGATACGCAGTATTTT.

The J gene is TRBJ2-1, the V gene TRBV29-1; 8 bases match TRBD1. CDR3 length: 15 residues. Germline V lookup: CDR1 SQVTM, CDR2 ANQGSEA. Trimming removed 1 base from V and 1 base from J; junction bases left unmatched: 3. CDR3 in amino acids: CSVEATGGSYNEQFF. The CDR3 DNA reads TGCAGCGTTGAAGCAACAGGGGGTTCCTACAATGAGCAGTTCTTC.

This chain connects TRBV6-6 to TRBJ1-2; tentative D call: TRBD1 (5 bases). CDR3 size: 15 residues. The V and J ends lost 0 bases and 2 bases respectively, with 10 bases between them. Germline CDR1 and CDR2: MNHNY and SVGAGI (reference sequence). Here the CDR3 reads CASSYSGRANYGYTF. The CDR3 nucleotides read TGTGCCAGCAGTTACTCGGGCAGGGCGAACTATGGCTACACCTTC.

The chain couples TRBV5-1 to TRBJ2-5; D is unclear. With 4 bases removed from V and 5 bases from J, the gap between germline ends came to 18 bases. The V gene's germline CDR1 is SGHRS and CDR2 YFSETQ. The CDR3 runs to 15 residues. Here the CDR3 DNA reads TGCGCCAGCAGCACACCCCTTCCTAGGGTTGAGACCCAGTACTTC. This gives the protein CASSTPLPRVETQYF.

This clonotype was observed a few times. V and J are TRBV9 and TRBJ2-3; D is unclear. CDR1 and CDR2 from the germline V gene are SGDLS and YYNGEE. The germline V and J ends were trimmed by 0 bases and 4 bases, with 6 bases remaining between them. The CDR3 covers 13 residues. CDR3 bases: TGTGCCAGCAGCGTAGCTATCGCAGATACGCAGTATTTT. Translating it yields CASSVAIADTQYF.

This clonotype has a count of ten or more. The chain carries TRBV29-1 and TRBJ2-1, with D possibly matching TRBD2 (7 bases). The CDR3 has 14 amino acids. Germline V gene lookup returns CDR1 SQVTM and CDR2 ANQGSEA. Trimming pared 6 bases from V and 2 bases from J, leaving 14 bases between. The CDR3 nucleotides are TGCAGCGTCGTGGGAGGGGGTACCTACAATGAGCAGTTCTTC. It is translated as CSVVGGGTYNEQFF.

The gene calls are TRBV12-3 or TRBV12-4 and TRBJ2-3, with TRBD2 matching 9 bases. Losses at the gene ends were 5 bases for V and 1 base for J; bases not matched to a gene: 19. The CDR3 runs to 20 residues. This chain's CDR3 is CASSARSGRSGLLGTDTQYF. The CDR3 DNA follows: TGTGCCAGCAGTGCCCGTAGCGGGAGATCGGGACTTCTTGGCACAGATACGCAGTATTTT.

With respect to this clonotype: Germline is not matched at one junction end, which may reflect a read error. The V gene is TRBV5-8, the J gene TRBJ1-5; D remains unclear. Germline lookup yields CDR1 SGHTS and CDR2 YDEGEE. The CDR3 is made up of 12 amino acids. The CDR3 bases are TGTGCCAGCCGCTTGCGGGGACAGCCCCAGCATTTT. Amino acid sequence: CASRLRGQPQHF.

At least ten counts were recorded for this clonotype. The chain is built from TRBV3-1 and TRBJ2-7; D not resolved. This CDR3 has 11 residues. Trimming shortened V by 3 bases and J by 4 bases, and 4 bases separated the two germline ends. Germline V gives CDR1 LGHDT, CDR2 YNNKEL (reference sequence). CDR3 coding DNA: TGTGCCAGCAGCCATGTGTACGAGCAGTACTTC. Its protein is CASSHVYEQYF.

The chain employs TRBV6-5 and TRBJ1-2; no firm D call. The CDR3 has 15 residues. With 3 bases removed from V and 4 bases from J, the gap between germline ends came to 15 bases. From germline, CDR1 is MNHEY and CDR2 SVGAGI. The chain's CDR3 is CASSYGAGYAYGYTF. CDR3 nucleotides: TGTGCCAGCAGTTATGGTGCAGGTTACGCCTATGGCTACACCTTC.

This clonotype was detected only a few times. The rearrangement links TRBV10-3 to TRBJ2-7; 8 bases match TRBD2. Losses at the gene ends were 7 bases for V and 3 bases for J; bases not matched to a gene: 8. The V gene's germline CDR1 is ENHRY and CDR2 SYGVKD. This CDR3 has 14 amino acids. The CDR3 bases are TGTGCCATCATGAGGGCGGGAGGCCACTACGAGCAGTACTTC. Translated: CAIMRAGGHYEQYF.

The V call is TRBV24-1, the J call TRBJ2-7; D ambiguous. Germline CDR1 and CDR2: KGHDR and SFDVKD. The V end lost 7 bases, the J end lost 6 bases, and 18 bases lay between the germline ends. This CDR3 spans 14 amino acids. CDR3 residues: CATSDSHGPGEQYF. The CDR3 DNA reads TGTGCCACCAGCGACTCCCACGGACCGGGCGAGCAGTACTTC.

This clonotype occurred a few times. The V gene is TRBV6-4, the J gene TRBJ2-6; D possibly matches TRBD1 or TRBD2 (5 bases each). Trimming pared 0 bases from V and 2 bases from J, leaving 5 bases between. Per germline, CDR1 MRHNA and CDR2 SNTAGT. The CDR3 has 15 residues. The DNA of the CDR3 is TGTGCCAGCAGTGACTCGGGGGCTGGGGCCAACGTCCTGACTTTC. This gives the protein CASSDSGAGANVLTF.

This chain uses TRBV7-2 with TRBJ2-5; tentatively, D is TRBD1 or TRBD2 (6 bases each). Germline V gene sequence: CDR1 SGHTA, CDR2 FQGNSA. V was shortened by 5 bases and J by 1 base, with 17 bases between the two germline ends. The CDR3 spans 16 residues. The CDR3 is CASSLQGGRLQETQYF. The CDR3, as DNA: TGTGCCAGCAGCCTACAGGGAGGAAGGCTCCAAGAGACCCAGTACTTC.

There are many counts of this clonotype. The V gene is TRBV28, the J gene TRBJ2-3; D gene ambiguous. The CDR3 covers 13 residues. CDR1 MDHEN and CDR2 SYDVKM come from the germline V gene. V lost 6 bases and J 4 bases, leaving 11 bases between the germline ends. The CDR3: CASRFPFADTQYF. In DNA form, the CDR3 reads TGTGCCAGCAGGTTCCCTTTTGCAGATACGCAGTATTTT. Combining the CDR3 with reference TRBV28 and TRBJ2-3 gives the whole variable domain DVKVTQSSRYLVKRTGEKVFLECVQDMDHENMFWYRQDPGLGLRLIYFSYDVKMKEKGDIPEGYSVSREKKERFSLILESASTNQTSMYLCASRFPFADTQYFGPGTRLTVL.